These 9 T cell receptor beta chains were sequenced from one sample in a study of blood T cell repertoires in COVID-19. This table comes from immunoSEQ multiplex PCR, and its TCRdb copy is limited to in-frame clones, with some not included. This sample has 65,000 to 80,000 clones; over 75% occur once, and the top ten carry less than 3%. The specimen was peripheral blood. The receptors derive from a man in his 70s with active or convalescent COVID-19.

The J gene is TRBJ2-3, the V gene TRBV18; possible D gene TRBD2, 7 bases. Trimming removed 2 bases from V and 2 bases from J, with 11 bases in between. Germline CDR1 KGHSH, CDR2 LQKENI. CDR3 length equals 15 residues. Here the CDR3 reads CASSPSGGITDTQYF. The CDR3 DNA is TGTGCCAGCTCACCATCGGGGGGCATCACAGATACGCAGTATTTT.

The chain uses TRBV11-1 and TRBJ1-2, with 9 nucleotides matching TRBD1. This CDR3 contains 15 residues. J gave up 5 bases and V 5 bases, and 9 bases lay outside the gene matches. The germline V gene encodes CDR1 SGHAT and CDR2 FQDESV (reference sequence). The DNA of the CDR3 is TGTGCCAGCAGCCGCTCGGACAGGGGCCTATATGGCTACACCTTC. This sequence encodes CASSRSDRGLYGYTF.

The rearrangement links TRBV30 to TRBJ1-4; 7 nucleotides agree with TRBD1. The CDR3 spans 12 residues. The germline V gene encodes CDR1 GTSNPN and CDR2 SVGIG (reference sequence). The ends lost 4 bases at V and 15 bases at J; junction bases unmatched: 11. This chain's CDR3 is CAWMAERGPVFF. CDR3 nucleotide sequence: TGTGCCTGGATGGCAGAGAGGGGGCCGGTGTTTTTT.

V and J are TRBV6-4 and TRBJ1-2; a possible D gene is TRBD1 (5 bases). The CDR3 length is 13 residues. The V and J ends lost 3 bases and 5 bases respectively, with 10 bases between them. Germline-derived CDR1 and CDR2 are MRHNA and SNTAGT. This CDR3 is CASSEQAFYGYTF. CDR3 sequence (DNA): TGTGCCAGCAGTGAACAGGCTTTTTATGGCTACACCTTC.

The rearrangement links TRBV7-4 to TRBJ1-5; 9 bases agree with TRBD1. There are 21 residues in the CDR3. The germline V gene encodes CDR1 SGHVT and CDR2 SQSDAQ. Germline trimming cut 4 bases from V and 0 bases from J; bases unmatched to any gene: 19. This CDR3 is CASSSYIPSGTGSYSNQPQHF. CDR3 DNA sequence: TGTGCCAGCAGCTCGTACATACCTTCCGGGACAGGGAGCTATAGCAATCAGCCCCAGCATTTT.

Concerning this clone: At the DNA level, this CDR3 is encoded by other sequences in the same sample as well. V gene TRBV19 combines with J gene TRBJ1-5; D gene ambiguous. Germline CDR1 LNHDA, CDR2 SQIVND (reference sequence). Trimming left V 3 bases short and J 2 bases short, with 5 bases between. The CDR3 has 13 amino acids. The CDR3 DNA follows: TGTGCCAGTAGTATCTCAGGCAATCAGCCCCAGCATTTT. Translated, it gives CASSISGNQPQHF.

The chain links TRBV6-6 to TRBJ1-5; tentatively, D is TRBD1 (6 bases). V shed 6 bases and J shed 3 bases, with 12 bases lying between them. Germline lookup yields CDR1 MNHNY and CDR2 SVGAGI (reference sequence). This CDR3 is 14 amino acids long. The CDR3 bases are TGTGCCAGCAGCCGAGGGGGGGCCAATCAGCCCCAGCATTTT. Translation gives CASSRGGANQPQHF.

A single count supports this clone. The genes are TRBV5-1 and TRBJ1-1; D unresolved. The CDR3 is 15 amino acids. Deletions cut 1 base from V and 1 base from J, with 11 bases between. Germline V CDR1 and CDR2: SGHRS, YFSETQ. The CDR3 region is CASSLRIGGNTEAFF. The CDR3 coding sequence is TGCGCCAGCAGCTTGAGGATTGGCGGGAACACTGAAGCTTTCTTT.

This chain joins TRBV5-4 and TRBJ1-1; D is possibly TRBD1 (5 bases). The CDR3 covers 13 residues. V was trimmed by 7 bases and J by 4 bases, leaving 14 bases between them. Germline CDR1 reads SGHNT; CDR2 reads YYREEE (reference sequence). The CDR3 region is CASGERGSTEAFF. DNA for the CDR3: TGTGCCAGCGGTGAACGGGGGAGCACTGAAGCTTTCTTT.